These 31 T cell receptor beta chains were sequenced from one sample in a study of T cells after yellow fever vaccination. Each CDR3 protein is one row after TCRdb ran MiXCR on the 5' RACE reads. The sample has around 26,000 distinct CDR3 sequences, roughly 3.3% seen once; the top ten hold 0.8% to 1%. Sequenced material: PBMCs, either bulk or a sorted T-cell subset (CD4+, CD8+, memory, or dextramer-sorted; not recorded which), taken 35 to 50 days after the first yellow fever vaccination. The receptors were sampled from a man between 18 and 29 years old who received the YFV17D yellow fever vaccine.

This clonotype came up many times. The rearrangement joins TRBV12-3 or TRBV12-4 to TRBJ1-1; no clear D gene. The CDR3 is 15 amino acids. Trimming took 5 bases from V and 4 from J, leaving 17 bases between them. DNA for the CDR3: TGTGCCAGCAGTCACCCGAACACCGGAGGCACTGAAGCTTTCTTT. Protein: CASSHPNTGGTEAFF.

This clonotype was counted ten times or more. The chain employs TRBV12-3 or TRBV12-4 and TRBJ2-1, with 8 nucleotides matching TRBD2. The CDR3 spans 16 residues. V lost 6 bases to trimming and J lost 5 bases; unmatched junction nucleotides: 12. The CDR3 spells CASSPTRGGLDNEQFF. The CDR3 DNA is TGTGCCAGCAGCCCAACCCGGGGGGGCCTGGACAATGAGCAGTTCTTC.

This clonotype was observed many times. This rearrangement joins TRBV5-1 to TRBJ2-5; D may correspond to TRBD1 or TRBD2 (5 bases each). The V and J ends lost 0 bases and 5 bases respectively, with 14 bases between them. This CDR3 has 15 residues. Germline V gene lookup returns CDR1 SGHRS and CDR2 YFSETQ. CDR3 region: CASSLVSVGAETQYF. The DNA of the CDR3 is TGCGCCAGCAGCTTGGTATCCGTCGGGGCCGAGACCCAGTACTTC.

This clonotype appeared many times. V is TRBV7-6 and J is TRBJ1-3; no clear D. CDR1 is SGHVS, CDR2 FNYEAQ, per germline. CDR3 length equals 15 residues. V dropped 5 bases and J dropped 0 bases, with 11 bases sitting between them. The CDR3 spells CASSVASFSGNTIYF. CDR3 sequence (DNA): TGTGCCAGCAGCGTGGCCAGTTTCTCTGGAAACACCATATATTTT.

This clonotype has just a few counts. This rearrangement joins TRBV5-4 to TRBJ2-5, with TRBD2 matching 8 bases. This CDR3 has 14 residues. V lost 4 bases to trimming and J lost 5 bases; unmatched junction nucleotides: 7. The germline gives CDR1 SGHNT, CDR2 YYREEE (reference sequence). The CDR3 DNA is TGTGCCAGCAGCACCTCGGGGGGGGGCGAGACCCAGTACTTC. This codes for CASSTSGGGETQYF.

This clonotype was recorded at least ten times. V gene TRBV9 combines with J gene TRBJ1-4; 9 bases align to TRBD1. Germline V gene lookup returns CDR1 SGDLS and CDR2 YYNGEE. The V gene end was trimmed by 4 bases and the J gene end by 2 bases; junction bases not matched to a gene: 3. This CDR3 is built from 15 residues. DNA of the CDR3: TGTGCCAGCAGCTACGACAGGGGGACTAATGAAAAACTGTTTTTT. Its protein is CASSYDRGTNEKLFF.

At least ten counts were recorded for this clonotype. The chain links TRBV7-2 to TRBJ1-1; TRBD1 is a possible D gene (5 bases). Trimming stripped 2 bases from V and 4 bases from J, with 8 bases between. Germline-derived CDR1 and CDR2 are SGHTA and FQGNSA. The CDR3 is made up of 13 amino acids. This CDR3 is CASSLSRGTEAFF. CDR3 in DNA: TGTGCCAGCAGCTTATCAAGGGGCACTGAAGCTTTCTTT.

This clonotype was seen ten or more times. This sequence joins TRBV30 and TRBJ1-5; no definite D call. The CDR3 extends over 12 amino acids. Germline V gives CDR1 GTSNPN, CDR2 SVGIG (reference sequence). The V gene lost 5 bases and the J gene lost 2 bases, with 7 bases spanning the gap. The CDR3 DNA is TGTGCCTGGTCAAACCGCAATCAGCCCCAGCATTTT. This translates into CAWSNRNQPQHF.

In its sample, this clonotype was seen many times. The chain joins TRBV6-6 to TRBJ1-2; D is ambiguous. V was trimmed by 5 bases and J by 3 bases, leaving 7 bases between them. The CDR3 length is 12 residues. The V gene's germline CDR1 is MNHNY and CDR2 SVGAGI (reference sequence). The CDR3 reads CASSSGDYGYTF. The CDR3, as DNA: TGTGCCAGCAGTAGTGGGGACTATGGCTACACCTTC.

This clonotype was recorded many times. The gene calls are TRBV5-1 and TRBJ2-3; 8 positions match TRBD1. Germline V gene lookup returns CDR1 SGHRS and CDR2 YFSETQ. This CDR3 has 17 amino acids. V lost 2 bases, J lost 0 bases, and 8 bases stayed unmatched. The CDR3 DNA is TGCGCCAGCAGCTTACAGTCTACAGGGGGGAGCACAGATACGCAGTATTTT. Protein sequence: CASSLQSTGGSTDTQYF.

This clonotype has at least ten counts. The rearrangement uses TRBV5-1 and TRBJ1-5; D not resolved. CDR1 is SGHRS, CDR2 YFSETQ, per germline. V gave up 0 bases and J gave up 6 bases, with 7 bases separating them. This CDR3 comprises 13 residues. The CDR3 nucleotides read TGCGCCAGCAGCTTGGGAGGAAGTCAGCCCCAGCATTTT. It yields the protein CASSLGGSQPQHF.

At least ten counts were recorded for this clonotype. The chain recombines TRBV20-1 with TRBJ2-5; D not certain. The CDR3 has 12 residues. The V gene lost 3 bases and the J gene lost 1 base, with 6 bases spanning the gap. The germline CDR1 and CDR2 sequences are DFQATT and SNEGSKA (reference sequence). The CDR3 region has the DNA TGCAGTGCTAGGAGCGTCCAAGAGACCCAGTACTTC. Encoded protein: CSARSVQETQYF.

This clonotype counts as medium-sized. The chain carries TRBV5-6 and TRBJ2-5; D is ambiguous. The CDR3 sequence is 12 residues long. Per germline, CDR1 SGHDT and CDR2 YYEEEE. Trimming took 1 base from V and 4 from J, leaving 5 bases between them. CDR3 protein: CASSLFTETQYF. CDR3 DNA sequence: TGTGCCAGCAGCTTGTTCACAGAGACCCAGTACTTC.

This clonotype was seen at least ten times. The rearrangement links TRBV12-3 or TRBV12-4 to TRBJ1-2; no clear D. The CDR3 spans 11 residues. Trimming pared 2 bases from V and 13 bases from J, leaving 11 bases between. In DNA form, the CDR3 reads TGTGCCAGCAGTTTACAGGAGCCCTCCACCTTC. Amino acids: CASSLQEPSTF.

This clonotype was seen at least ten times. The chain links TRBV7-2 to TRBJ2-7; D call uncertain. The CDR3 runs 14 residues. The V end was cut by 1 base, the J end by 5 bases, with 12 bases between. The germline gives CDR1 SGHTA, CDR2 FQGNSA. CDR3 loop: CASSLVWQSHEQYF. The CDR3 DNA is TGTGCCAGCAGCTTAGTTTGGCAGTCCCACGAGCAGTACTTC.

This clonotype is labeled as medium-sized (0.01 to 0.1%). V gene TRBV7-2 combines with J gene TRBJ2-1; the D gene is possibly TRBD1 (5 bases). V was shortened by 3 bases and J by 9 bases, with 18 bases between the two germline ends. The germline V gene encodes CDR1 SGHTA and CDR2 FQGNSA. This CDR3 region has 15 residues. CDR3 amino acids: CASSFQPDIYSEQFF. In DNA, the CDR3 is TGTGCCAGCAGCTTTCAACCGGACATCTATAGTGAGCAGTTCTTC.

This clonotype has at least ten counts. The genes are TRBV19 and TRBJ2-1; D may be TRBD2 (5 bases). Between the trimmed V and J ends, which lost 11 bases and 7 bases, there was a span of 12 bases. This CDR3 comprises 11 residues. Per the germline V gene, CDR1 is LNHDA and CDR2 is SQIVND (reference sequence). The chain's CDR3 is CARKTGNEQFF. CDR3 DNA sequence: TGTGCCCGAAAAACGGGGAATGAGCAGTTCTTC.

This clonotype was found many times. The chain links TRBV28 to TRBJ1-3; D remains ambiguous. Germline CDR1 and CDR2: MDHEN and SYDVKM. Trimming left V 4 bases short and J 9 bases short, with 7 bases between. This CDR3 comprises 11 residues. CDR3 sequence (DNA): TGTGCCAGCAGTTACAGAAGCACCATATATTTT. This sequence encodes CASSYRSTIYF. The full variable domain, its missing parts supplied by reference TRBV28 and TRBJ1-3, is DVKVTQSSRYLVKRTGEKVFLECVQDMDHENMFWYRQDPGLGLRLIYFSYDVKMKEKGDIPEGYSVSREKKERFSLILESASTNQTSMYLCASSYRSTIYFGEGSWLTVV.

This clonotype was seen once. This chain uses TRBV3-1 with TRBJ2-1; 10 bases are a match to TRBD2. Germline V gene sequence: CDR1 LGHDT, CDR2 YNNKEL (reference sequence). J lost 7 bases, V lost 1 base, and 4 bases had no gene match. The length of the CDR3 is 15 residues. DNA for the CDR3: TGTGCCAGCAGCCAAGCTAGCGGGGGAGCGAATGAGCAGTTCTTC. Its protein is CASSQASGGANEQFF.

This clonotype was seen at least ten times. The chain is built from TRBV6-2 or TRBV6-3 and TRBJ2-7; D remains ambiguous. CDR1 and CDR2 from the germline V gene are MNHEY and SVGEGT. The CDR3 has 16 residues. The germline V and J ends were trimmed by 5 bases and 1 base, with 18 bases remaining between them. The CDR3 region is CASSQLSTSVSYEQYV. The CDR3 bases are TGTGCCAGCAGTCAGCTTTCCACGTCGGTTTCCTACGAGCAGTACGTC.

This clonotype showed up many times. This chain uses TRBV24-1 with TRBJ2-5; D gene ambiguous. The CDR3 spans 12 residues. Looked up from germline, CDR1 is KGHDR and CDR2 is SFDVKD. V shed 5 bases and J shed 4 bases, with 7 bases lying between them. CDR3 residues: CATSGATETQYF. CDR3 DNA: TGTGCCACCAGTGGCGCTACAGAGACCCAGTACTTC.

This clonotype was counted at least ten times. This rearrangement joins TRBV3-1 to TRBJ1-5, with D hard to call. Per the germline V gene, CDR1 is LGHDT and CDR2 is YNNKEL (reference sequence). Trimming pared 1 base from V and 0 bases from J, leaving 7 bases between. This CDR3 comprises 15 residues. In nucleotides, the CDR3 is TGTGCCAGCAGCCAAGCCCACAATAGCAATCAGCCCCAGCATTTT. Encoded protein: CASSQAHNSNQPQHF. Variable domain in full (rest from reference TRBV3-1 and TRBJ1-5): DTAVSQTPKYLVTQMGNDKSIKCEQNLGHDTMYWYKQDSKKFLKIMFSYNNKELIINETVPNRFSPKSPDKAHLNLHINSLELGDSAVYFCASSQAHNSNQPQHFGDGTRLSIL.

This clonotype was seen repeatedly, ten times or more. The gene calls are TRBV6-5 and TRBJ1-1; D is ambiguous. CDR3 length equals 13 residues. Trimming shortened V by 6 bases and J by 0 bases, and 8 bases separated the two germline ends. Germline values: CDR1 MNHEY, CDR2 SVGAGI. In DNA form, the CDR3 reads TGTGCCAGCAGCTCAGACATGAACACTGAAGCTTTCTTT. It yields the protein CASSSDMNTEAFF.

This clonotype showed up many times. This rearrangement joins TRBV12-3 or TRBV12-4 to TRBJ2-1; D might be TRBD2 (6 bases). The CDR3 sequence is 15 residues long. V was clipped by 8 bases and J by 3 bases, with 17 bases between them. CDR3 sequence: CASVLGRRGYNEQFF. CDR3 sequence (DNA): TGTGCCAGCGTCCTCGGTCGGCGGGGCTACAATGAGCAGTTCTTC.

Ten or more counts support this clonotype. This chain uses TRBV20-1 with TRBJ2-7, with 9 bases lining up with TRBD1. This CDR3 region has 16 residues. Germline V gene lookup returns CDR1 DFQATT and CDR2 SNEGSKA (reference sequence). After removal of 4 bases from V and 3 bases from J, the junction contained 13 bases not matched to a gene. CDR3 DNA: TGCAGTGCTACCGATCCCGGACAGGGGAAATTCTACGAGCAGTACTTC. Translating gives CSATDPGQGKFYEQYF.

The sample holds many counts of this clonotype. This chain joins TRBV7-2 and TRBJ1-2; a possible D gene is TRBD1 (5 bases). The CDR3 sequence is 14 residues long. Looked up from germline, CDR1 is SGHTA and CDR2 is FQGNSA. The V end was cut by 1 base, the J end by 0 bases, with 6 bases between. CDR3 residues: CASSLGGANYGYTF. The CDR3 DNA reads TGTGCCAGCAGCTTAGGAGGGGCTAACTATGGCTACACCTTC.

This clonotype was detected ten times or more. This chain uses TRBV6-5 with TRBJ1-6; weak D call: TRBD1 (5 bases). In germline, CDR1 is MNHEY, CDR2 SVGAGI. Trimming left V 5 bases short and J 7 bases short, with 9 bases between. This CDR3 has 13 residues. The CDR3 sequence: CASSPRDNSPLHF. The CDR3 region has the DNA TGTGCCAGCAGTCCTAGGGACAATTCACCCCTCCACTTT.

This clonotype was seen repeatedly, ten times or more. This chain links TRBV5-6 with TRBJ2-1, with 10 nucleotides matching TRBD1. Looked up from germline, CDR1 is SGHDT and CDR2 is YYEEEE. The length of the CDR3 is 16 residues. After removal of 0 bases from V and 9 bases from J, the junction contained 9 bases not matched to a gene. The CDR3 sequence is CASSLGWKDRGGEQFF. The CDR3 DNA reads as TGTGCCAGCAGCTTGGGATGGAAGGACAGGGGGGGTGAGCAGTTCTTC. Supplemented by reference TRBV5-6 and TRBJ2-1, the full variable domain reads DAGVTQSPTHLIKTRGQQVTLRCSPKSGHDTVSWYQQALGQGPQFIFQYYEEEERQRGNFPDRFSGHQFPNYSSELNVNALLLGDSALYLCASSLGWKDRGGEQFFGPGTRLTVL.

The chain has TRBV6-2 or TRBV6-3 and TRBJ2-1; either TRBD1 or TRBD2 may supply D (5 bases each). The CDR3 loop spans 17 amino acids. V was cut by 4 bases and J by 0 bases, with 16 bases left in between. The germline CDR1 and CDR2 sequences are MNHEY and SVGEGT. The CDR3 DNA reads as TGTGCCAGCAGTTTCAAACCGGGACCCAGCTCCTACAATGAGCAGTTCTTC. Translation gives CASSFKPGPSSYNEQFF.

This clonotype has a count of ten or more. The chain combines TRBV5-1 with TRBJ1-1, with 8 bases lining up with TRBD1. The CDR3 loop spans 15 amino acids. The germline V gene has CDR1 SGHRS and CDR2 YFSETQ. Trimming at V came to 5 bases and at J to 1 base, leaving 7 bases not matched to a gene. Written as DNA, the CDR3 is TGCGCCAGCAGACCGCCAGACAGGGGGAACACTGAAGCTTTCTTT. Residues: CASRPPDRGNTEAFF.

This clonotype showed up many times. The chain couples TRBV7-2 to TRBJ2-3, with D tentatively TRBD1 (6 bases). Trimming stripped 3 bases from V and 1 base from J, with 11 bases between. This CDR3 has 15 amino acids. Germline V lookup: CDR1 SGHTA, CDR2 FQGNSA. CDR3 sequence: CASSFRGGGTDTQYF. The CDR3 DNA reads TGTGCCAGCAGCTTCAGGGGTGGCGGCACAGATACGCAGTATTTT.